Following are 25 T cell receptor beta chains from one sample sequenced in a study of shared clonotypes between healthy human individuals. Using immunoSEQ multiplex PCR, the repertoire was profiled, and TCRdb retains in-frame clones only, with some absent. This table holds 2 million to 3 million clones, approximately 90% found once. Sequenced: naive CD4+ T cells sorted from blood. Subset meaning: CD45RA+ positively selected. The receptors were sampled from a man younger than 35 in good health.

The chain links TRBV9 to TRBJ2-2; 9 bases are shared with TRBD1. This CDR3 has 16 residues. With V trimmed by 3 bases and J by 4 bases, 7 bases remained unmatched. The germline V gene has CDR1 SGDLS and CDR2 YYNGEE. CDR3: CASSDRTGAGTGELFF. The CDR3 DNA follows: TGTGCCAGCAGCGATCGGACAGGGGCGGGCACCGGGGAGCTGTTTTTT.

The rearrangement uses TRBV29-1 and TRBJ2-1, with TRBD2 matching over 9 bases. This CDR3 has 15 amino acids. The germline V gene encodes CDR1 SQVTM and CDR2 ANQGSEA. Trimming took 2 bases from V and 3 from J; bases not matched to a gene: 5. Here the CDR3 reads CSVESGSGSYNEQFF. Written as DNA, the CDR3 is TGCAGCGTTGAATCTGGTAGCGGGAGCTACAATGAGCAGTTCTTC.

Of note for this clone: Other nucleotide sequences from this sample produce the same CDR3. The chain couples TRBV30 to TRBJ2-1; no reliable D call. Trimming took off 0 bases at V and 3 bases at J, with 3 bases between the two ends. The CDR3 sequence is 12 residues long. Per the germline V gene, CDR1 is GTSNPN and CDR2 is SVGIG (reference sequence). CDR3 nucleotide sequence: TGTGCCTGGAGTGTCGTCTACAATGAGCAGTTCTTC. This gives the protein CAWSVVYNEQFF. Full variable domain (remainder filled in from reference TRBV30 and TRBJ2-1): SQTIHQWPATLVQPVGSPLSLECTVEGTSNPNLYWYRQAAGRGLQLLFYSVGIGQISSEVPQNLSASRPQDRQFILSSKKLLLSDSGFYLCAWSVVYNEQFFGPGTRLTVL.

This clone was counted a few times. The genes are TRBV9 and TRBJ1-1; D not resolved. Trimming stripped 6 bases from V and 0 bases from J, with 15 bases between. CDR1 SGDLS and CDR2 YYNGEE come from the germline V gene. CDR3 length: 15 residues. CDR3 coding DNA: TGTGCCAGCACCCCGTTAGGCACCCTGAACACTGAAGCTTTCTTT. This encodes CASTPLGTLNTEAFF.

The V call is TRBV6-1, the J call TRBJ1-5; 7 bases map to TRBD1. Trimming removed 7 bases from V and 4 bases from J; junction bases left unmatched: 7. In germline, CDR1 is MNHNS, CDR2 SASEGT. The CDR3 is 14 residues long. In DNA, the CDR3 is TGTGCCAGCACCTTAGAACAGGGGAATCAGCCCCAGCATTTT. Protein sequence: CASTLEQGNQPQHF.

J is TRBJ2-1 and V is TRBV5-7; 9 bases are shared with TRBD1. TRBV5-7 is noted as an ORF with a role that remains uncertain. The trim removed 1 base at V and 3 bases at J, leaving 2 bases unmatched. The CDR3 extends over 15 amino acids. CDR3 in amino acids: CASSLQDRGYNEQFF. CDR3 in DNA: TGTGCCAGCAGCTTGCAGGACAGGGGCTACAATGAGCAGTTCTTC.

V usage is TRBV21-1 and J usage is TRBJ1-4; TRBD1 reflects the table's D call only, with no check against the DNA. TRBV21-1 is described as a pseudogene. The CDR3 sequence is 18 residues long. The CDR3 spells CASSKNVTGGGTNEKLFF. The CDR3, as DNA: TGTGCCAGCAGCAAGAACGTGACAGGGGGAGGGACTAATGAAAAACTGTTTTTT.

This clone turned up a few times. The chain recombines TRBV5-6 with TRBJ1-1, with D unresolved. The ends were cut back, 4 bases at V and 4 bases at J, with 14 bases in the middle. The CDR3 has 14 residues. Germline V lookup: CDR1 SGHDT, CDR2 YYEEEE. Written as DNA, the CDR3 is TGTGCCAGCAGCCTGCCCGTGACGAGCACTGAAGCTTTCTTT. Translating gives CASSLPVTSTEAFF.

The rearrangement uses TRBV6-6 and TRBJ1-6, with 8 bases aligning to TRBD1. Germline loops: CDR1 MNHNY, CDR2 SVGAGI (reference sequence). The CDR3 is 13 amino acids. V lost 6 bases, J lost 14 bases, and 9 bases stayed unmatched. This chain's CDR3 is CASSSTGQGALHF. The CDR3 region has the DNA TGTGCCAGCAGCTCGACCGGACAGGGTGCCCTCCACTTT.

This clone was recorded only once. The CDR3 DNA sequence: TGTGCCAGCAGTTTAGGGGGAGTAGGGCGCACAGATACGCAGTATTTT. Its translation is CASSLGGVGRTDTQYF. The V and J genes are TRBV28 and TRBJ2-3; D is tentatively TRBD1 or TRBD2 (5 bases each). Looked up from germline, CDR1 is MDHEN and CDR2 is SYDVKM. The V end lost 2 bases, the J end lost 1 base, and 13 bases lay between the germline ends. The CDR3 extends over 16 amino acids.

This clone was seen a single time. The chain employs TRBV7-3 and TRBJ2-3; the match to TRBD2 covers 8 bases. The CDR3 runs to 18 residues. Trimming removed 1 base from V and 2 bases from J; junction bases left unmatched: 11. CDR1 and CDR2 from the germline V gene are SGHTA and FQGTGA. CDR3 sequence (DNA): TGTGCCAGCAGCTTAAACCCCGTCGGTAGCGGGGCCACAGATACGCAGTATTTT. Its protein is CASSLNPVGSGATDTQYF.

The chain carries TRBV7-2 and TRBJ2-5; D gene uncertain. CDR1 is SGHTA and CDR2 is FQGNSA in the germline V gene. This CDR3 contains 14 residues. Trimming left V 5 bases short and J 2 bases short, with 12 bases between. DNA of the CDR3: TGTGCCAGCAGCCCCGCACAGAAACAAGAGACCCAGTACTTC. Its translation is CASSPAQKQETQYF. The full variable domain, in which reference TRBV7-2 and TRBJ2-5 provide the parts outside the CDR3, is GAGVSQSPSNKVTEKGKDVELRCDPISGHTALYWYRQSLGQGLEFLIYFQGNSAPDKSGLPSDRFSAERTGGSVSTLTIQRTQQEDSAVYLCASSPAQKQETQYFGPGTRLLVL.

The chain couples TRBV29-1 to TRBJ1-2; TRBD1 agrees at 10 bases. Germline V gene lookup returns CDR1 SQVTM and CDR2 ANQGSEA. This CDR3 is 13 amino acids long. J gave up 3 bases and V 4 bases, and 2 bases lay outside the gene matches. The CDR3 reads CSVGDRGDYGYTF. CDR3 nucleotides: TGCAGCGTTGGGGACAGGGGTGACTATGGCTACACCTTC. The full variable domain, rest sourced from reference TRBV29-1 and TRBJ1-2, is SAVISQKPSRDICQRGTSLTIQCQVDSQVTMMFWYRQQPGQSLTLIATANQGSEATYESGFVIDKFPISRPNLTFSTLTVSNMSPEDSSIYLCSVGDRGDYGYTFGSGTRLTVV.

V is TRBV19 and J is TRBJ2-7; tentative D call: TRBD1 (6 bases). Germline loops: CDR1 LNHDA, CDR2 SQIVND (reference sequence). The CDR3 runs to 13 residues. Trimming pared 8 bases from V and 5 bases from J, leaving 16 bases between. CDR3 sequence reads: CASRLSGTNEQYF. The CDR3 region has the DNA TGTGCCAGTCGCTTATCCGGGACAAACGAGCAGTACTTC.

The rearrangement joins TRBV12-5 to TRBJ2-2; D is unclear. The germline gives CDR1 LGHNT, CDR2 FRNRAP. The ends were cut back, 6 bases at V and 7 bases at J, with 24 bases in the middle. There are 17 residues in the CDR3. CDR3 nucleotides: TGTGCTAGTGGCCCTACTTCAGTTTTCCTCAAACGCGGGGAGCTGTTTTTT. Translation: CASGPTSVFLKRGELFF.

The V and J genes are TRBV27 and TRBJ1-2; D not certain. The CDR3 length is 15 residues. Germline assignment: CDR1 MNHEY and CDR2 SMNVEV (reference sequence). The V end lost 9 bases, the J end lost 1 base, and 18 bases lay between the germline ends. CDR3 region: CASRENGRFNYGYTF. The CDR3 DNA sequence: TGTGCCAGTAGAGAAAACGGTCGGTTTAACTATGGCTACACCTTC.

The chain has TRBV5-4 and TRBJ2-5; the match to TRBD2 covers 13 bases. This CDR3 comprises 16 residues. The V gene's germline CDR1 is SGHNT and CDR2 YYREEE (reference sequence). The ends lost 2 bases at V and 4 bases at J; junction bases unmatched: 5. CDR3 protein: CASSFRLAGGPETQYF. The CDR3 DNA reads TGTGCCAGCAGCTTTCGACTAGCGGGGGGCCCAGAGACCCAGTACTTC.

The chain recombines TRBV6-5 with TRBJ2-2; no definite D call. This CDR3 comprises 14 residues. The V gene's germline CDR1 is MNHEY and CDR2 SVGAGI. Trimming stripped 5 bases from V and 6 bases from J, with 13 bases between. The CDR3 DNA follows: TGTGCCAGCAGTCTCCATTATGGCTCCGGGGAGCTGTTTTTT. It translates to CASSLHYGSGELFF.

The CDR3 bases are TGTGCCAGCAGCGTGGGACTAGCGGGAGGGCCGTTCGGGGAGCTGTTTTTT. Its translation: CASSVGLAGGPFGELFF. The genes are TRBV9 and TRBJ2-2; TRBD2 aligns across 16 bases. Germline loops: CDR1 SGDLS, CDR2 YYNGEE. Trimming took 2 bases from V and 7 from J; bases not matched to a gene: 5. The CDR3 sequence is 17 residues long.

The chain couples TRBV2 to TRBJ1-1; tentative D call: TRBD1 (6 bases). Germline V lookup: CDR1 SNHLY, CDR2 FYNNEI. V shed 7 bases and J shed 1 base, with 10 bases lying between them. This CDR3 region has 13 residues. Here the CDR3 reads CASIGQKNTEAFF. DNA for the CDR3: TGTGCCAGCATCGGACAGAAGAACACTGAAGCTTTCTTT.

J is TRBJ1-5 and V is TRBV4-1; perhaps TRBD1 as D (6 bases). This CDR3 contains 16 residues. CDR1 and CDR2 (germline): MGHRA, YSYEKL. V gave up 2 bases and J gave up 6 bases, with 17 bases separating them. For the CDR3, the DNA is TGCGCCAGCAGCCAAACGGGGCGGGGGGCGAGTCAGCCCCAGCATTTT. It specifies CASSQTGRGASQPQHF.

The rearrangement uses TRBV21-1 and TRBJ2-4; the table assigns TRBD1, which was not confirmed against the DNA. TRBV21-1 is tagged as a pseudogene. The CDR3 covers 16 residues. The chain's CDR3 is CASSKALVQSKNIQYF. The CDR3 bases are TGTGCCAGCAGCAAAGCGCTTGTACAGTCCAAAAACATTCAGTACTTC.

In this sample, this clone turned up once. This chain links TRBV5-4 with TRBJ1-2; D unresolved. Germline V gives CDR1 SGHNT, CDR2 YYREEE (reference sequence). Trimming shortened V by 0 bases and J by 5 bases, and 14 bases separated the two germline ends. This CDR3 is 15 amino acids long. The CDR3 reads CASSLVGRGTYGYTF. CDR3 sequence (DNA): TGTGCCAGCAGCTTGGTAGGTCGGGGAACTTATGGCTACACCTTC.

The CDR3 DNA reads as TGTGCCAGCAGCTTCCACAGGGGTGGCACTGAAGCTTTCTTT. Protein product: CASSFHRGGTEAFF. This chain uses TRBV11-2 with TRBJ1-1; 7 nucleotides align to TRBD1. CDR3 length equals 14 residues. CDR1 is SGHAT, CDR2 FQNNGV, per germline. V shed 3 bases and J 4 bases; nucleotides not matched to a gene: 5.

The genes are TRBV5-6 and TRBJ2-7, with a possible D match to TRBD1 (6 bases). V was trimmed by 0 bases and J by 4 bases, leaving 11 bases between them. CDR3 length: 14 amino acids. Germline CDR1 and CDR2: SGHDT and YYEEEE. The CDR3 nucleotides read TGTGCCAGCAGCTTGGGTCGAGGGGGTTACGAGCAGTACTTC. Protein sequence: CASSLGRGGYEQYF. Filled out from reference TRBV5-6 and TRBJ2-7, the complete variable domain reads DAGVTQSPTHLIKTRGQQVTLRCSPKSGHDTVSWYQQALGQGPQFIFQYYEEEERQRGNFPDRFSGHQFPNYSSELNVNALLLGDSALYLCASSLGRGGYEQYFGPGTRLTVT.